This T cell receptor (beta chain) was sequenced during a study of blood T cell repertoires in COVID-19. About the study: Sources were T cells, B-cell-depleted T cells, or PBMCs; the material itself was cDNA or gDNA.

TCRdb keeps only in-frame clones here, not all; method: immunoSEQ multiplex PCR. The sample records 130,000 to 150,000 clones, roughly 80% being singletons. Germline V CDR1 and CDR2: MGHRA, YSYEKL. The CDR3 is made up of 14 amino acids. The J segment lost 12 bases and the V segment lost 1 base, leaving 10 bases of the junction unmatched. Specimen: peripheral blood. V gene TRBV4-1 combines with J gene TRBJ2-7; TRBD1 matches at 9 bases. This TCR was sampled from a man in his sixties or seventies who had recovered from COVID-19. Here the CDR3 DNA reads TGCGCCAGCAGCCAAGCGGGACAGGGATTTTCTTTGTACTTC. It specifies CASSQAGQGFSLYF.